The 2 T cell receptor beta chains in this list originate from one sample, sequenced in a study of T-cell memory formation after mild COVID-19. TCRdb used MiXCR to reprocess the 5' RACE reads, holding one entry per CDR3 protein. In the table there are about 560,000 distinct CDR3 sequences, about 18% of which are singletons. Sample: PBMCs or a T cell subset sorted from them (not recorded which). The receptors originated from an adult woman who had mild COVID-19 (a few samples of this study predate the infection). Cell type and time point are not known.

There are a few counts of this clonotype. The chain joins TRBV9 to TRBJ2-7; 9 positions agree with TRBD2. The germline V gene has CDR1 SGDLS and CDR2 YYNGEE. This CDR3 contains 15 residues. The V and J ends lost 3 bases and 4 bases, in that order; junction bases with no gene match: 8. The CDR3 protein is CASSEGASGTYEQYF. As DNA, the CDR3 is TGTGCCAGCAGCGAGGGGGCTAGCGGGACTTACGAGCAGTACTTC.

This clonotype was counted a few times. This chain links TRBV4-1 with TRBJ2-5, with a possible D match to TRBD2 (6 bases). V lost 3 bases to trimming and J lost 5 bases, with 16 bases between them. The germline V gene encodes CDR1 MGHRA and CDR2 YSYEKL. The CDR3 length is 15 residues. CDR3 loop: CASSQEGSRLETQYF. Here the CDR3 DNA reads TGCGCCAGCAGCCAGGAGGGGTCCAGGCTCGAGACCCAGTACTTC.